Detailed here is one T cell receptor (beta chain). Its antigen is not identified. The sample belongs to a study of blood T cells in healthy people across ages. Points from the study as a whole: Strong correlation existed between TCR beta diversity and naive T cell percentage. Fewer expanded clones and more diversity marked long-lived versus aged donors. Possibly, changes in expanded clonotypes were confounded because donor CMV status was unknown.

Using a J-beta primer mix together with a sample-barcoded 5' primer, a second PCR was run for roughly 7 to 11 cycles. TCRdb used MiXCR to reprocess the 5' RACE reads, holding one entry per CDR3 protein. The table shows roughly 2 million distinct CDR3 sequences, with around 48% occurring only once. CDR3 length: 14 residues. Germline CDR1 is SNHLY and CDR2 is FYNNEI. This sequence was found in a woman aged 40 to 50 in good health. Sequenced input: blood. J is TRBJ2-7 and V is TRBV2, with 10 nucleotides matching TRBD1. The J call may be wrong; the DNA end is better matched by TRBJ2-5. CDR3 sequence (DNA): TGTGCCACTCTGTTCAGGACAGGGGGAGAGACCCAGTACTTC. It codes for CATLFRTGGETQYF.